This paragraph covers one T cell receptor beta chain sequence. Its antigen is not known. The data were obtained in a study of lymphopenia after photon versus proton radiotherapy. The CDR3 totals 13 residues. With 0 bases removed from V and 5 bases from J, the gap between germline ends came to 5 bases. Per germline, CDR1 MGHRA and CDR2 YSYEKL. Here immunoSEQ multiplex PCR was the method, and the copy in TCRdb shows in-frame clones only, minus some. The sample records around 6,000 clones, roughly 92% being singletons. Study results and caveats: Proton therapy kept repertoires fairly stable, unlike photons, which gained effector/memory cells. Post-nadir diversity loss with photons came from oligoclonal expansion, particularly CD8+ Temra cells. A bigger post-nadir fall in TCR diversity correlated inversely with survival time in deceased patients.

This specimen was peripheral blood, taken from a patient treated with photon-based radiotherapy. The receptor was derived from a man in his sixties with cholangiocarcinoma. The chain links TRBV4-1 to TRBJ2-1; no definite D call. The CDR3 is CASSQDRDNEQFF. Written as DNA, the CDR3 is TGCGCCAGCAGCCAAGATAGGGACAATGAGCAGTTCTTC.